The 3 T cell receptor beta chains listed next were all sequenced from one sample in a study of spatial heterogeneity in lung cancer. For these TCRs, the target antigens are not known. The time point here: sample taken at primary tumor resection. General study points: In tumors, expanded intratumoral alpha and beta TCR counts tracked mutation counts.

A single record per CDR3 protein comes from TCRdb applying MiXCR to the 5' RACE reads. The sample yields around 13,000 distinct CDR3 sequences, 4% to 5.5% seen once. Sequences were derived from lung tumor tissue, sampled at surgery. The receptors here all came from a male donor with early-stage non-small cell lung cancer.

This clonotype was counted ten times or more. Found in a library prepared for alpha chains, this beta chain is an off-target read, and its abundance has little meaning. The CDR3 nucleotides are TGTGCCAGCAGCTTAGCTGCCCGGGACAGGGGATATTCCCTCCACTTT. As protein: CASSLAARDRGYSLHF. This chain joins TRBV7-2 and TRBJ1-6, with 10 bases fitting TRBD1. CDR3 length equals 16 residues. The V gene end was trimmed by 0 bases and the J gene end by 14 bases; junction bases not matched to a gene: 10. Per germline, CDR1 SGHTA and CDR2 FQGNSA.

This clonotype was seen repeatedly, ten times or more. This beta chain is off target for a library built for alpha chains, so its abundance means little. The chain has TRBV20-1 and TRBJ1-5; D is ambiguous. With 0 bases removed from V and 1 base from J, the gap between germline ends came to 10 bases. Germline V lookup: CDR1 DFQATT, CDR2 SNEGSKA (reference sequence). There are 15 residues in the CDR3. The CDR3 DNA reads TGCAGTGCTAGAGACGCGGGCTTAAGCAATCAGCCCCAGCATTTT. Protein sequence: CSARDAGLSNQPQHF.

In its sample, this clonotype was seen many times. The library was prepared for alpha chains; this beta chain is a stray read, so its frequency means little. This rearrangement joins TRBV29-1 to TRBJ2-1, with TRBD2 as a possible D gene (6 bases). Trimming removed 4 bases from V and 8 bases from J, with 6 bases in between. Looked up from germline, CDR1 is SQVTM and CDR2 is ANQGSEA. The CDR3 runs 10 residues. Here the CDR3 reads CSVGRDEQFF. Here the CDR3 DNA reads TGCAGCGTTGGGAGGGATGAGCAGTTCTTC.